This T cell receptor beta chain was recovered during a study of blood T cell repertoires in COVID-19. This table comes from immunoSEQ multiplex PCR, and its TCRdb copy is limited to in-frame clones, with some not included. The sample lists fewer than 250,000 clones, around 86% seen once, with about 8.9% in the top ten. The CDR3 contains 16 residues. Trimming stripped 0 bases from V and 1 base from J, with 9 bases between. Germline V gene data show CDR1 as LGHNA and CDR2 as YSLEER. The TCR was taken from a woman aged 50 to 60 with acute COVID-19. The chain links TRBV4-3 to TRBJ2-2; no clear D. Specimen: PBMCs or T cells enriched from blood (not recorded which). CDR3 bases: TGCGCCAGCAGCCAAGATCGTAGAGAGAACACCGGGGAGCTGTTTTTT. Its translation is CASSQDRRENTGELFF.